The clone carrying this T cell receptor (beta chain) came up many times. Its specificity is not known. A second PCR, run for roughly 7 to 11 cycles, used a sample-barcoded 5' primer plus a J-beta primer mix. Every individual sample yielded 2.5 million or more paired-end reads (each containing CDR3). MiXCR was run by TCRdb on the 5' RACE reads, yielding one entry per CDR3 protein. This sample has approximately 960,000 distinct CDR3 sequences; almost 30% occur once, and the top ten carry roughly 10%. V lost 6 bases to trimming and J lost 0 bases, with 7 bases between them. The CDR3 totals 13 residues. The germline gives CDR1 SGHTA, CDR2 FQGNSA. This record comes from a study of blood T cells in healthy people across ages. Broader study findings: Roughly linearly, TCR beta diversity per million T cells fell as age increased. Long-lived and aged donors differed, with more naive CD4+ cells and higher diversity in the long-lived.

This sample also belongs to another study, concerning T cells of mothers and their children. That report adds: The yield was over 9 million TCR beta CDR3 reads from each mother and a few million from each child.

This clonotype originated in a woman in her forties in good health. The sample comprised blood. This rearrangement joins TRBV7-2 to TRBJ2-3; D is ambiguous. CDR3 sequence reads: CASRRLSTDTQYF. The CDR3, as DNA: TGTGCCAGCAGGAGGCTGAGCACAGATACGCAGTATTTT. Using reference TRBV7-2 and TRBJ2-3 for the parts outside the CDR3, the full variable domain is GAGVSQSPSNKVTEKGKDVELRCDPISGHTALYWYRQSLGQGLEFLIYFQGNSAPDKSGLPSDRFSAERTGGSVSTLTIQRTQQEDSAVYLCASRRLSTDTQYFGPGTRLTVL.